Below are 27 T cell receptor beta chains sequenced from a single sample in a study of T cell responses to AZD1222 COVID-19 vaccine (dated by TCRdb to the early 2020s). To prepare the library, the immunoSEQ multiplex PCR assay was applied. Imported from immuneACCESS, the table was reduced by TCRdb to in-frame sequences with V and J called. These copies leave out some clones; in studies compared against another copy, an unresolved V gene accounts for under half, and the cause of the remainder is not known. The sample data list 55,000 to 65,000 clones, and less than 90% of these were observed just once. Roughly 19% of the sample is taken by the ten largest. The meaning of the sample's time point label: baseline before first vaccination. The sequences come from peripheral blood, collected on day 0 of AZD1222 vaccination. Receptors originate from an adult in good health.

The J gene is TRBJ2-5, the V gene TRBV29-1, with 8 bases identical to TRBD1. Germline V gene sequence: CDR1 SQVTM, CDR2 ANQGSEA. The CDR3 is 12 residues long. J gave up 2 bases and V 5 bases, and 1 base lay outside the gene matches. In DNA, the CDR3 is TGCAGCGTTAACAGGGGGCAAGAGACCCAGTACTTC. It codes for CSVNRGQETQYF.

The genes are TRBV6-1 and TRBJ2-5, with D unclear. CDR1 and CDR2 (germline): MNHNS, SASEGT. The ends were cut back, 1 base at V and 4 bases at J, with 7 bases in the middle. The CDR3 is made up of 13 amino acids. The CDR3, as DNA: TGTGCCAGCAGTGAAGGTGGGCTAGAGACCCAGTACTTC. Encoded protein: CASSEGGLETQYF.

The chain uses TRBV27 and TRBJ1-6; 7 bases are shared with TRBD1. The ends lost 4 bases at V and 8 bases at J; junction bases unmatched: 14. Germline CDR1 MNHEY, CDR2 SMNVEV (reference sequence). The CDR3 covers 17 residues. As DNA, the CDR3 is TGTGCCAGCAGTTGGTTTTACGGGACCCAGGGGGATTCACCCCTCCACTTT. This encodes CASSWFYGTQGDSPLHF.

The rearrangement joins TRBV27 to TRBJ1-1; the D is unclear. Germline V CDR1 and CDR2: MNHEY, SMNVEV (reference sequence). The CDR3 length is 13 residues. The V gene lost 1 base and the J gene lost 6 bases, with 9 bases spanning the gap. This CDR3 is CASSLWSEAEAFF. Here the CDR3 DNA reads TGTGCCAGCAGTTTATGGTCAGAGGCTGAAGCTTTCTTT.

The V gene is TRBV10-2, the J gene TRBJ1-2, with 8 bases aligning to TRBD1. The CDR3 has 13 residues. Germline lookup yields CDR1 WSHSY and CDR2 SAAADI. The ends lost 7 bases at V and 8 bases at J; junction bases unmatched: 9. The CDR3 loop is CASTMDRVGGYTF. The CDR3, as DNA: TGCGCCAGCACTATGGACAGGGTCGGCGGCTACACCTTC.

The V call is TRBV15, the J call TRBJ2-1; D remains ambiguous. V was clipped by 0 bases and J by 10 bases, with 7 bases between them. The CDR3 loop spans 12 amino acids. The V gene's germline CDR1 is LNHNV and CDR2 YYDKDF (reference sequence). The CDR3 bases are TGTGCCACCAGCAGAGAAGGTAACGAGCAGTTCTTC. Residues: CATSREGNEQFF. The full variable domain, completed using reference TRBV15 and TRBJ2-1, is DAMVIQNPRYQVTQFGKPVTLSCSQTLNHNVMYWYQQKSSQAPKLLFHYYDKDFNNEADTPDNFQSRRPNTSFCFLDIRSPGLGDTAMYLCATSREGNEQFFGPGTRLTVL.

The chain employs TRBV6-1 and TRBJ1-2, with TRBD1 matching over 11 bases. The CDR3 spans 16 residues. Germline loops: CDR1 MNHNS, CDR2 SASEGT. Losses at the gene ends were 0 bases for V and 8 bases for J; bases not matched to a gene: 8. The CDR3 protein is CASSEARGTGGLGYTF. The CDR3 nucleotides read TGTGCCAGCAGTGAAGCCCGGGGGACAGGGGGTTTGGGCTACACCTTC.

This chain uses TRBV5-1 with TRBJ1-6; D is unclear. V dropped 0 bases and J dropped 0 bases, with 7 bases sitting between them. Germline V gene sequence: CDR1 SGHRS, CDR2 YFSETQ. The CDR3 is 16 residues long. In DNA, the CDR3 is TGCGCCAGCAGCTTGGACAGAAGCTCCTATAATTCACCCCTCCACTTT. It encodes CASSLDRSSYNSPLHF.

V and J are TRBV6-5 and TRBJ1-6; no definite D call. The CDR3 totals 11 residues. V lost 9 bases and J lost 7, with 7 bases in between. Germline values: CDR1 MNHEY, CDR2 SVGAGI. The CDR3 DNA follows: TGTGCCAGTCGCGGGAATTCACCCCTCCACTTT. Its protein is CASRGNSPLHF.

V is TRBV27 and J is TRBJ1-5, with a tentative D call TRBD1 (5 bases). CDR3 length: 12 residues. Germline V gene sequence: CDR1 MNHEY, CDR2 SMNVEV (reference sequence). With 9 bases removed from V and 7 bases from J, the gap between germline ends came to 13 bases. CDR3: CASSPGWQPQHF. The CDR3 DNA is TGTGCCAGTTCCCCAGGGTGGCAGCCCCAGCATTTT.

The CDR3 region is CASTLDRVGEQYF. The CDR3 DNA sequence: TGTGCCAGCACCCTGGACAGGGTTGGGGAGCAGTACTTC. V and J are TRBV6-6 and TRBJ2-7, with 8 bases fitting TRBD1. Germline V gives CDR1 MNHNY, CDR2 SVGAGI (reference sequence). V was pared by 7 bases and J by 7 bases, with 9 bases of the junction left unmatched. The CDR3 loop spans 13 amino acids.

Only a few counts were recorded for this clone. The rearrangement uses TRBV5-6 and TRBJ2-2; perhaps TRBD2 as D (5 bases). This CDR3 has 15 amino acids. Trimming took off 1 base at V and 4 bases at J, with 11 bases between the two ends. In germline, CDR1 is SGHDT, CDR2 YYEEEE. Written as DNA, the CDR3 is TGTGCCAGCAGCTTGCCCGGGATGCGCACCGGGGAGCTGTTTTTT. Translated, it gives CASSLPGMRTGELFF. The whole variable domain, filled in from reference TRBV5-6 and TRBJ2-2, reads DAGVTQSPTHLIKTRGQQVTLRCSPKSGHDTVSWYQQALGQGPQFIFQYYEEEERQRGNFPDRFSGHQFPNYSSELNVNALLLGDSALYLCASSLPGMRTGELFFGEGSRLTVL.

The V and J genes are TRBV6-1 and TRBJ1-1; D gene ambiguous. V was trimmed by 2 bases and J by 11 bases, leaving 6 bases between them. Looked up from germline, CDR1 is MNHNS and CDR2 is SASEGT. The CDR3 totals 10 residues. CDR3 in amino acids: CASSEYAAFF. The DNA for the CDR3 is TGTGCCAGCAGTGAATACGCGGCTTTCTTT.

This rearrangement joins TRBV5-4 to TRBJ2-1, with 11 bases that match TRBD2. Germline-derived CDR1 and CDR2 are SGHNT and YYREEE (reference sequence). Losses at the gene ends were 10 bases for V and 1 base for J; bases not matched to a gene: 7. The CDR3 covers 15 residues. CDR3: CAGRLAGTSYNEQFF. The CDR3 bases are TGTGCCGGGAGACTAGCGGGAACTTCCTACAATGAGCAGTTCTTC.

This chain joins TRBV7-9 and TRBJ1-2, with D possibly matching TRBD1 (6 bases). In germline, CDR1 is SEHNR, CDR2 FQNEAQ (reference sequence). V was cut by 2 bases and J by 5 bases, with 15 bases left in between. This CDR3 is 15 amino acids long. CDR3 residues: CASSLHARGGYGYTF. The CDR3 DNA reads TGTGCCAGCAGCTTACATGCCAGGGGTGGATATGGCTACACCTTC.

Written as DNA, the CDR3 is TGTGCCAGCAGCGTAGGTACCCTTGTCTCTGGAAACACCATATATTTT. Protein: CASSVGTLVSGNTIYF. V usage is TRBV5-5 and J usage is TRBJ1-3; D uncertain. The CDR3 loop spans 16 amino acids. Per germline, CDR1 SGHKS and CDR2 YYEKEE (reference sequence). Trimming left V 4 bases short and J 0 bases short, with 14 bases between.

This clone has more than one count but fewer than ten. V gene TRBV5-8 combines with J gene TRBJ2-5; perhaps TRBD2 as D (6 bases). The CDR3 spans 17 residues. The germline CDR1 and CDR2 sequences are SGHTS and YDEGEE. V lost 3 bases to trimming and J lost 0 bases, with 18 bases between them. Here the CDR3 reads CASSSGSVQKYQETQYF. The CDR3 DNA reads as TGTGCCAGCAGCTCCGGGAGCGTACAGAAGTACCAAGAGACCCAGTACTTC.

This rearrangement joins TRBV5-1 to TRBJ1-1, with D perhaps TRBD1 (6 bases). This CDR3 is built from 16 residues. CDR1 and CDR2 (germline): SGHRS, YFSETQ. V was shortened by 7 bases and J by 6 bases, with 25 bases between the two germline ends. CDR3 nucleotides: TGCGCCAGCGGACCAGGACAGTCGGCGGATTTGGCTGAAGCTTTCTTT. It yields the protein CASGPGQSADLAEAFF.

The DNA for the CDR3 is TGTGCCAGCAGCTGGAGGATGAACACTGAAGCTTTCTTT. This encodes CASSWRMNTEAFF. This chain uses TRBV6-5 with TRBJ1-1; D is uncertain. The CDR3 runs to 13 residues. Germline V gene sequence: CDR1 MNHEY, CDR2 SVGAGI. Trimming shortened V by 6 bases and J by 0 bases, and 8 bases separated the two germline ends.

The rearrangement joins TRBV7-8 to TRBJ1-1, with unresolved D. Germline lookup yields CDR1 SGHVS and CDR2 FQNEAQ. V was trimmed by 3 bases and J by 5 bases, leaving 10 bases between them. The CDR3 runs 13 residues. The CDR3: CASSFGEYTEAFF. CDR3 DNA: TGTGCCAGCAGCTTTGGTGAATATACTGAAGCTTTCTTT.

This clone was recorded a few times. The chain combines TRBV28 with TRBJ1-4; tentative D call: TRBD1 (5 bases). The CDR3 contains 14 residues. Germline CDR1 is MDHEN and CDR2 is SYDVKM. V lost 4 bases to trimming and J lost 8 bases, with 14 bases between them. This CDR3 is CASSSVGLEEKLFF. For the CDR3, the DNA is TGTGCCAGCAGTTCGGTGGGGCTGGAGGAAAAACTGTTTTTT.

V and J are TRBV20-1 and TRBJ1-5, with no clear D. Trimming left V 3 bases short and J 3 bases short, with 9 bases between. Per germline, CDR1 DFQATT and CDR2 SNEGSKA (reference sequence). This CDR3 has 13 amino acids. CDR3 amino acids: CSASRSNNQPQHF. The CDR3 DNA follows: TGCAGTGCTAGTCGCAGTAACAATCAGCCCCAGCATTTT.

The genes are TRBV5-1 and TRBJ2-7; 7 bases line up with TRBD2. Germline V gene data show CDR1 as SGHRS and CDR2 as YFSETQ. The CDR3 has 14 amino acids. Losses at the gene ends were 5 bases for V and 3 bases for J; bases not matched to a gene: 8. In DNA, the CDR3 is TGCGCCAGCAGGGTTTTGGGGGGGAGCTACGAGCAGTACTTC. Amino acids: CASRVLGGSYEQYF.

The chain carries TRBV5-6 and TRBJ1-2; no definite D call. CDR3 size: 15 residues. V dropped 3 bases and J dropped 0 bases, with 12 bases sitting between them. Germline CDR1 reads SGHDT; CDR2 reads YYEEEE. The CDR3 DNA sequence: TGTGCCAGCAGCTCGTGGTGGGGAGCTAACTATGGCTACACCTTC. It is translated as CASSSWWGANYGYTF.

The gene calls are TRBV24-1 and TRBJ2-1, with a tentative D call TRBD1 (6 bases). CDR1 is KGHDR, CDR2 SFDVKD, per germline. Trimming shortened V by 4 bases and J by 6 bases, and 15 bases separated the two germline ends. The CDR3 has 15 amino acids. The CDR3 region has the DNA TGTGCCACCAGTGACCCCGACAGGCTGGGCAATGAGCAGTTCTTC. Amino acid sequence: CATSDPDRLGNEQFF.

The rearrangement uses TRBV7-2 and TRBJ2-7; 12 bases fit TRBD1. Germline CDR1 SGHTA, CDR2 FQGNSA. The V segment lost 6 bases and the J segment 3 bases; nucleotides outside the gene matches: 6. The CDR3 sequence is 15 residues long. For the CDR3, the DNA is TGTGCCAGCAGAAGGGACAGGGGGCTTTTCTACGAGCAGTACTTC. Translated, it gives CASRRDRGLFYEQYF.

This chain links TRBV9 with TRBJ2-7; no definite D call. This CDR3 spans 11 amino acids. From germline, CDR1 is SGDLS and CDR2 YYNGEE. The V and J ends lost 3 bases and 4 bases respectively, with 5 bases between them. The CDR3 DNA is TGTGCCAGCAGCGCCGGATACGAGCAGTACTTC. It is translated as CASSAGYEQYF.